The 29 T cell receptor beta chains listed next were all sequenced from one sample in a study of blood T cell repertoires in COVID-19. Assay used: immunoSEQ multiplex PCR; TCRdb lists only in-frame clones, some missing. Of around 41,000 clones listed, about 83% are singletons. The specimen was peripheral blood. These receptors were taken from a woman older than 75 with active or convalescent COVID-19.

This rearrangement joins TRBV5-6 to TRBJ2-7; TRBD2 is a possible D gene (6 bases). The germline gives CDR1 SGHDT, CDR2 YYEEEE. V shed 5 bases and J shed 6 bases, with 24 bases lying between them. The CDR3 covers 16 residues. The CDR3 spells CASSLLGTGDAAEQYF. CDR3 in DNA: TGTGCCAGCAGTCTTTTGGGTACGGGGGATGCCGCCGAGCAGTACTTC.

V usage is TRBV28 and J usage is TRBJ1-5, with 10 bases that match TRBD1. The CDR3 covers 16 residues. V was clipped by 5 bases and J by 2 bases; unmatched bases: 6. Germline V lookup: CDR1 MDHEN, CDR2 SYDVKM. This CDR3 is CASSQDRGFGNQPQHF. The CDR3, as DNA: TGTGCCAGCAGTCAGGACAGGGGGTTTGGCAATCAGCCCCAGCATTTT.

The chain couples TRBV6-5 to TRBJ2-7; D call uncertain. V was clipped by 8 bases and J by 4 bases, with 18 bases between them. CDR3 length: 14 amino acids. Looked up from germline, CDR1 is MNHEY and CDR2 is SVGAGI. CDR3 region: CASRPSLFRYEQYF. The CDR3 nucleotides read TGTGCCAGCCGCCCTTCGCTATTCCGGTACGAGCAGTACTTC.

The chain has TRBV10-3 and TRBJ2-3, with D possibly matching TRBD1 (5 bases). The length of the CDR3 is 14 residues. V lost 4 bases, J lost 2 bases, and 10 bases lay in between. The germline CDR1 and CDR2 sequences are ENHRY and SYGVKD. As DNA, the CDR3 is TGTGCCATCAGTGGTCAGGGCCCCACAGATACGCAGTATTTT. Translated: CAISGQGPTDTQYF.

The chain recombines TRBV28 with TRBJ2-2, with 15 positions matching TRBD2. Germline CDR1 reads MDHEN; CDR2 reads SYDVKM. With V trimmed by 8 bases and J by 4 bases, 14 bases remained unmatched. The length of the CDR3 is 19 residues. The CDR3 coding sequence is TGTGCCAGCGGCATGTCAGGACTAGCGGGAGGGGTGGGCACCGGGGAGCTGTTTTTT. Amino acids: CASGMSGLAGGVGTGELFF.

V and J are TRBV7-8 and TRBJ2-7; 9 bases agree with TRBD1. From germline, CDR1 is SGHVS and CDR2 FQNEAQ. V lost 4 bases, J lost 2 bases, and 3 bases stayed unmatched. The CDR3 length is 14 residues. In DNA form, the CDR3 reads TGTGCCAGCAGCTCGGGGACAGGGCCCTACGAGCAGTACTTC. This gives the protein CASSSGTGPYEQYF.

This clone was seen once. The V call is TRBV5-1, the J call TRBJ2-3; no clear D. Trimming removed 0 bases at V and 1 base at J, with 12 bases between. The CDR3 runs to 16 residues. The germline V gene encodes CDR1 SGHRS and CDR2 YFSETQ. The CDR3 DNA reads as TGCGCCAGCAGCTTGGCCTCCCGGGTGGGCACAGATACGCAGTATTTT. It specifies CASSLASRVGTDTQYF.

The chain joins TRBV3-1 (or the pseudogene TRBV3-2) to TRBJ1-4, with D maybe TRBD1 (6 bases). CDR3 length: 15 residues. Germline loops: CDR1 LGHDT, CDR2 YNNKEL (reference sequence). V lost 1 base to trimming and J lost 6 bases, with 12 bases between them. This CDR3 reads CASSQGTGTDEKLFF. DNA for the CDR3: TGTGCCAGCAGCCAAGGAACAGGGACGGATGAAAAACTGTTTTTT.

J is TRBJ1-5 and V is TRBV28; TRBD1 might be the D (6 bases). Germline lookup yields CDR1 MDHEN and CDR2 SYDVKM. The CDR3 covers 13 residues. Trimming took off 5 bases at V and 6 bases at J, with 11 bases between the two ends. The CDR3, as DNA: TGTGCCAGCAGTCCGCAGGGGACTCAGCCCCAGCATTTT. This codes for CASSPQGTQPQHF.

The chain links TRBV6-5 to TRBJ2-4; D may be TRBD1 (5 bases). Germline lookup yields CDR1 MNHEY and CDR2 SVGAGI. The CDR3 sequence is 15 residues long. The ends were cut back, 2 bases at V and 2 bases at J, with 10 bases in the middle. CDR3 sequence reads: CASSYLAGTKNIQYF. Here the CDR3 DNA reads TGTGCCAGCAGTTACCTGGCAGGGACCAAAAACATTCAGTACTTC.

The V call is TRBV5-1, the J call TRBJ2-1; 13 bases are a match to TRBD2. The CDR3 sequence is 16 residues long. The junction had 10 bases not matched to a gene; V was cut back by 4 bases and J by 9 bases. Per germline, CDR1 SGHRS and CDR2 YFSETQ. The CDR3, as DNA: TGCGCCAGCAGCCCCCCGGGACTAGCGGGGTCGGGTGAGCAGTTCTTC. It yields the protein CASSPPGLAGSGEQFF.

V and J are TRBV20-1 and TRBJ2-5, with 10 positions matching TRBD1. Per germline, CDR1 DFQATT and CDR2 SNEGSKA (reference sequence). The trim removed 3 bases at V and 4 bases at J, leaving 5 bases unmatched. The CDR3 totals 14 residues. Here the CDR3 reads CSASGTGDRETQYF. The CDR3 region has the DNA TGCAGTGCTAGTGGGACAGGGGATCGAGAGACCCAGTACTTC.

Details on this clone: Other DNA sequences in this specimen translate into the identical CDR3. The chain has TRBV28 and TRBJ1-5; no firm D call. V dropped 2 bases and J dropped 2 bases, with 7 bases sitting between them. Per germline, CDR1 MDHEN and CDR2 SYDVKM. This CDR3 has 14 residues. Written as DNA, the CDR3 is TGTGCCAGCAGTTTAGGTCAGGGCAATCAGCCCCAGCATTTT. Amino acid sequence: CASSLGQGNQPQHF.

The chain uses TRBV10-3 and TRBJ1-1; 10 bases map to TRBD1. CDR3 length: 17 amino acids. Germline V gives CDR1 ENHRY, CDR2 SYGVKD. After removal of 4 bases from V and 4 bases from J, the junction contained 12 bases not matched to a gene. CDR3 region: CAISVGQGVPGGTEAFF. CDR3 nucleotides: TGTGCCATCAGTGTAGGACAGGGGGTGCCGGGGGGCACTGAAGCTTTCTTT.

The rearrangement joins TRBV28 to TRBJ2-7; no definite D call. CDR3 length equals 12 residues. Germline CDR1 is MDHEN and CDR2 is SYDVKM. Deletions cut 8 bases from V and 7 bases from J, with 15 bases between. CDR3 residues: CASGDLFSEQYF. CDR3 coding DNA: TGTGCCAGCGGAGATCTCTTTTCGGAGCAGTACTTC.

The CDR3, as DNA: TGCAGCGTTACTAGCGGCACCTACGAGCAGTACTTC. Translating gives CSVTSGTYEQYF. V usage is TRBV29-1 and J usage is TRBJ2-7; 8 nucleotides agree with TRBD2. The CDR3 loop spans 12 amino acids. Germline CDR1 SQVTM, CDR2 ANQGSEA. Trimming removed 5 bases from V and 2 bases from J; junction bases left unmatched: 2.

This chain joins TRBV28 and TRBJ2-1, with D uncertain. Trimming removed 2 bases from V and 0 bases from J, with 17 bases in between. CDR3 length: 18 amino acids. The germline V gene has CDR1 MDHEN and CDR2 SYDVKM. Here the CDR3 reads CASSLSYPGPGSYNEQFF. CDR3 in DNA: TGTGCCAGCAGTTTAAGTTATCCCGGCCCAGGCTCCTACAATGAGCAGTTCTTC.

CDR3 loop: CSGCDQGNTEAFF. In DNA, the CDR3 is TGCAGCGGATGTGATCAGGGGAACACTGAAGCTTTCTTT. J is TRBJ1-1 and V is TRBV29-1, with a weak D call TRBD1 (5 bases). The CDR3 is made up of 13 amino acids. CDR1 SQVTM and CDR2 ANQGSEA come from the germline V gene. V lost 7 bases, J lost 1 base, and 13 bases lay in between.

The rearrangement links TRBV19 to TRBJ2-1; 10 bases are a match to TRBD2. V was pared by 5 bases and J by 6 bases, with 7 bases of the junction left unmatched. The CDR3 has 15 residues. Per the germline V gene, CDR1 is LNHDA and CDR2 is SQIVND (reference sequence). CDR3 region: CASSHSGRPSNEQFF. In DNA, the CDR3 is TGTGCCAGTAGTCATAGCGGGAGGCCGTCCAATGAGCAGTTCTTC. Full variable domain (remainder filled in from reference TRBV19 and TRBJ2-1): DGGITQSPKYLFRKEGQNVTLSCEQNLNHDAMYWYRQDPGQGLRLIYYSQIVNDFQKGDIAEGYSVSREKKESFPLTVTSAQKNPTAFYLCASSHSGRPSNEQFFGPGTRLTVL.

The genes are TRBV29-1 and TRBJ2-1, with 14 bases fitting TRBD2. The CDR3 loop spans 18 amino acids. Losses at the gene ends were 6 bases for V and 0 bases for J; bases not matched to a gene: 10. CDR1 is SQVTM and CDR2 is ANQGSEA in the germline V gene. The CDR3 coding sequence is TGCAGCGTCTCGGGACTAGCGGGAGTTCCGAGCTCCTACAATGAGCAGTTCTTC. Residues: CSVSGLAGVPSSYNEQFF.

The chain has TRBV19 and TRBJ1-2; D remains ambiguous. V lost 0 bases and J lost 5, with 19 bases in between. CDR3 length: 17 residues. Germline V gene lookup returns CDR1 LNHDA and CDR2 SQIVND (reference sequence). The CDR3 region is CASSIDLGGGQVYGYTF. In DNA form, the CDR3 reads TGTGCCAGTAGTATAGACCTCGGTGGTGGGCAGGTGTATGGCTACACCTTC.

The chain recombines TRBV6-2 or TRBV6-3 with TRBJ1-1; 7 positions match TRBD1. This CDR3 has 15 amino acids. The trim removed 2 bases at V and 0 bases at J, leaving 3 bases unmatched. The germline V gene has CDR1 MNHEY and CDR2 SVGEGT. The CDR3 DNA sequence: TGTGCCAGCAGTTACCCAGGGACAGTGAACACTGAAGCTTTCTTT. Protein sequence: CASSYPGTVNTEAFF.

The chain joins TRBV12-3 or TRBV12-4 to TRBJ2-3, with D unresolved. The germline V and J ends were trimmed by 5 bases and 13 bases, with 16 bases remaining between them. The CDR3 is made up of 12 amino acids. In DNA form, the CDR3 reads TGTGCCAGCAGTACCTCGAGTCGCGCGGAGTATTTT. Its protein is CASSTSSRAEYF.

This chain connects TRBV6-5 to TRBJ1-2, with a weak D call TRBD1 (6 bases). The V end lost 6 bases, the J end lost 8 bases, and 19 bases lay between the germline ends. CDR1 is MNHEY and CDR2 is SVGAGI in the germline V gene. The CDR3 extends over 14 amino acids. CDR3 DNA: TGTGCCAGCAGAACGGGACAAAAAACTAAGGGCTACACCTTC. Its translation: CASRTGQKTKGYTF.

This clone was seen just once. This chain links TRBV7-9 with TRBJ2-7; D perhaps matches TRBD1 (6 bases). The V gene lost 8 bases and the J gene lost 1 base, with 15 bases spanning the gap. The CDR3 is 14 residues long. In germline, CDR1 is SEHNR, CDR2 FQNEAQ (reference sequence). Here the CDR3 DNA reads TGTGCCAGCGGCGGTGACAGGAGGTCCTACGAGCAGTACTTC. Amino acids: CASGGDRRSYEQYF.

This chain connects TRBV5-1 to TRBJ2-5, with a weak D call TRBD2 (5 bases). Trimming cost V 6 bases and J 2 bases, with 8 bases left between them. Per germline, CDR1 SGHRS and CDR2 YFSETQ. The CDR3 has 12 amino acids. CDR3 DNA: TGCGCCAGCAAGAGGGTGCAAGAGACCCAGTACTTC. Its translation: CASKRVQETQYF.

The chain has TRBV7-2 and TRBJ1-5; D unresolved. With 3 bases removed from V and 5 bases from J, the gap between germline ends came to 8 bases. The CDR3 loop spans 13 amino acids. The germline gives CDR1 SGHTA, CDR2 FQGNSA. The CDR3 protein is CASSLNRDQPQHF. The CDR3, as DNA: TGTGCCAGCAGCTTGAACCGAGATCAGCCCCAGCATTTT.

J is TRBJ1-6 and V is TRBV3-1 (or the pseudogene TRBV3-2); D uncertain. Trimming stripped 1 base from V and 0 bases from J, with 4 bases between. Germline V gene lookup returns CDR1 LGHDT and CDR2 YNNKEL (reference sequence). The CDR3 spans 15 residues. CDR3 residues: CASSQAGSYNSPLHF. CDR3 in DNA: TGTGCCAGCAGCCAAGCAGGCTCCTATAATTCACCCCTCCACTTT.

The chain uses TRBV5-4 and TRBJ1-6, with 8 bases identical to TRBD1. Germline V gene data show CDR1 as SGHNT and CDR2 as YYREEE (reference sequence). V lost 4 bases to trimming and J lost 4 bases; unmatched junction nucleotides: 7. CDR3 length equals 16 residues. The CDR3 sequence: CASSTRTGMYNSPLHF. The CDR3 coding sequence is TGTGCCAGCAGCACCAGGACAGGGATGTATAATTCACCCCTCCACTTT.